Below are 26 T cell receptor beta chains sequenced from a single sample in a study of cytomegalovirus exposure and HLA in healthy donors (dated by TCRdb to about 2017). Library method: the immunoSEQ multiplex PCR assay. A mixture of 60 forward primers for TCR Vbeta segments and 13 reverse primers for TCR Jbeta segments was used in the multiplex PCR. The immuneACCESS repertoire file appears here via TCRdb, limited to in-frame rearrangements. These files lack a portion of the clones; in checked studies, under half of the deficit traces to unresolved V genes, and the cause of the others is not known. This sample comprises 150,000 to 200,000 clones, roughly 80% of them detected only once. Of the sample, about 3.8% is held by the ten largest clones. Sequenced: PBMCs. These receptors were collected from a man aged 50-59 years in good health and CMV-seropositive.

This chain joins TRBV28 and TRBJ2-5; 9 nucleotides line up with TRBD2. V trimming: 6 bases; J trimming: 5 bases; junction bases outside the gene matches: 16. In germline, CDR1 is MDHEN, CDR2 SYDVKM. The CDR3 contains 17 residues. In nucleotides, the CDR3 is TGTGCCAGCAGCCCCTTGCTAGCGGGGCCGAGAGTGGAGACCCAGTACTTC. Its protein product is CASSPLLAGPRVETQYF.

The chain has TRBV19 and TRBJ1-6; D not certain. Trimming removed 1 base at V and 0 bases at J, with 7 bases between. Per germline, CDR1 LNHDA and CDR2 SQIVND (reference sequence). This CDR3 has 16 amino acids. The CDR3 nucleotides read TGTGCCAGTAGTATAGGAGGGAACTCCTATAATTCACCCCTCCACTTT. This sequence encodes CASSIGGNSYNSPLHF. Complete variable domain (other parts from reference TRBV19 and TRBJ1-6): DGGITQSPKYLFRKEGQNVTLSCEQNLNHDAMYWYRQDPGQGLRLIYYSQIVNDFQKGDIAEGYSVSREKKESFPLTVTSAQKNPTAFYLCASSIGGNSYNSPLHFGNGTRLTVT.

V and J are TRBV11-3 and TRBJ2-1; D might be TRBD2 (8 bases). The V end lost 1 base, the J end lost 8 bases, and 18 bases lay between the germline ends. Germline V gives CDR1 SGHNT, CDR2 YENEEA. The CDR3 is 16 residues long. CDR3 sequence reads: CASSLGRGSGTDEQFF. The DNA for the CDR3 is TGTGCCAGCAGCTTAGGGCGTGGTAGCGGGACAGATGAGCAGTTCTTC.

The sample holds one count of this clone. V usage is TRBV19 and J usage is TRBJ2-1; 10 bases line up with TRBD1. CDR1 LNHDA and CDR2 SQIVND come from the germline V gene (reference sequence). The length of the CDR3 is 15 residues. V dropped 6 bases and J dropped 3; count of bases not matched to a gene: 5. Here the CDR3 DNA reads TGTGCCAGTAGCCGACAGGGGGCGATCTACAATGAGCAGTTCTTC. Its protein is CASSRQGAIYNEQFF.

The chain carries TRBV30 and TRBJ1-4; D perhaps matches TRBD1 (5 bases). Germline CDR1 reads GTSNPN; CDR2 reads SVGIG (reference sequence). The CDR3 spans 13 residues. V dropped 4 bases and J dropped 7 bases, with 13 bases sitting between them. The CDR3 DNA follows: TGTGCCTGGAATGGGGGGTGGAGTGAAAAACTGTTTTTT. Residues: CAWNGGWSEKLFF.

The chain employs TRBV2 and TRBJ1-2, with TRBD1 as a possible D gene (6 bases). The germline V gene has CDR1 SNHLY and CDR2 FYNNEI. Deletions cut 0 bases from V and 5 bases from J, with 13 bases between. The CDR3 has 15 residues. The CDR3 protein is CASSEADRSRYGYTF. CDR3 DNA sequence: TGTGCCAGCAGTGAAGCTGACAGGTCCCGTTATGGCTACACCTTC. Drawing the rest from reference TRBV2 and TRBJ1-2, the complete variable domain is EPEVTQTPSHQVTQMGQEVILRCVPISNHLYFYWYRQILGQKVEFLVSFYNNEISEKSEIFDDQFSVERPDGSNFTLKIRSTKLEDSAMYFCASSEADRSRYGYTFGSGTRLTVV.

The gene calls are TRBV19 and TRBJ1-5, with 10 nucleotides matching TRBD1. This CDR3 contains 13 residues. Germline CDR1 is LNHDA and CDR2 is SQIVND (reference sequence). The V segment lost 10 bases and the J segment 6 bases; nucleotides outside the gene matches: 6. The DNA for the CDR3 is TGTGCCAATCCGGGACAGGGGTGTCAGCCCCAGCATTTT. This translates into CANPGQGCQPQHF.

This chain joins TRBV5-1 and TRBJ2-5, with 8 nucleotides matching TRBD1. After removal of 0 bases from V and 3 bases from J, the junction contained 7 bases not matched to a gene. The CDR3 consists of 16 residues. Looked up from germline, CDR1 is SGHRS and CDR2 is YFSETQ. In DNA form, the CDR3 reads TGCGCCAGCAGCTTGGAGGACAGGACAGGGAAAGAGACCCAGTACTTC. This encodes CASSLEDRTGKETQYF.

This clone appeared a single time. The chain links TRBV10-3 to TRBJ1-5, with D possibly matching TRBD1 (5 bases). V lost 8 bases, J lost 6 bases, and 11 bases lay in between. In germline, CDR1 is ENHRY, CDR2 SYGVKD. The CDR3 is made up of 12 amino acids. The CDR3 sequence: CAIQGPGQPQHF. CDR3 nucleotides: TGTGCCATCCAGGGTCCCGGTCAGCCCCAGCATTTT.

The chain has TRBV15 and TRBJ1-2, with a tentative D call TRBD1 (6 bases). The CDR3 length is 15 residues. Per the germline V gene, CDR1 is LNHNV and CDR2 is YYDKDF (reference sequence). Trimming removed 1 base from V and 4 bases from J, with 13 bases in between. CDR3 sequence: CATSRAKQGTYGYTF. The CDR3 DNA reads TGTGCCACCAGCAGAGCGAAACAGGGCACCTATGGCTACACCTTC. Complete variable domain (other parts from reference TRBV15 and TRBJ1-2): DAMVIQNPRYQVTQFGKPVTLSCSQTLNHNVMYWYQQKSSQAPKLLFHYYDKDFNNEADTPDNFQSRRPNTSFCFLDIRSPGLGDTAMYLCATSRAKQGTYGYTFGSGTRLTVV.

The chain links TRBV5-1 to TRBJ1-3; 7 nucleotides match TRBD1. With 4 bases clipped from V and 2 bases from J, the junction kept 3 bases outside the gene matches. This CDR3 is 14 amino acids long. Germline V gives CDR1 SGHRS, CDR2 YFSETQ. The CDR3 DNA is TGCGCCAGCAGCAGTACAGGGGCTGGAAACACCATATATTTT. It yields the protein CASSSTGAGNTIYF.

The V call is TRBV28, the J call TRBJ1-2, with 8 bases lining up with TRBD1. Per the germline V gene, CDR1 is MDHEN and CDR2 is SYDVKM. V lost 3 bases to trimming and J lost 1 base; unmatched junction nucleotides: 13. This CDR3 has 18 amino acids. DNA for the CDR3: TGTGCCAGCAGTTTTGACGGACAGGGAGATAATCTTAACTATGGCTACACCTTC. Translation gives CASSFDGQGDNLNYGYTF.

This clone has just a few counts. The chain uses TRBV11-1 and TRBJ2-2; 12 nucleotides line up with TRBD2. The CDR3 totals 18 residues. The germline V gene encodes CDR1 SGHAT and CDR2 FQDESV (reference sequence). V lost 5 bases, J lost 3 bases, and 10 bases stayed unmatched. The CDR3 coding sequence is TGTGCCAGCAGCGTCTTTCTAGCGGGGGGGCCGGACACCGGGGAGCTGTTTTTT. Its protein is CASSVFLAGGPDTGELFF.

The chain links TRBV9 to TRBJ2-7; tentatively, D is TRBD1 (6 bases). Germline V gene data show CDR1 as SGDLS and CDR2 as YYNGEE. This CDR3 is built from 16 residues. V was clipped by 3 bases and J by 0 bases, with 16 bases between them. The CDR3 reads CASSGVVQGISYEQYF. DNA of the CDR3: TGTGCCAGCAGCGGAGTAGTACAGGGAATCTCCTACGAGCAGTACTTC.

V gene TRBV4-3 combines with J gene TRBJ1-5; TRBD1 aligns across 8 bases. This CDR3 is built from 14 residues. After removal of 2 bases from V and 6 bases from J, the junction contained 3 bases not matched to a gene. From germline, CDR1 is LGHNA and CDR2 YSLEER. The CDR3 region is CASSQRQGSQPQHF. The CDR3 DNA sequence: TGCGCCAGCAGCCAACGACAGGGGAGTCAGCCCCAGCATTTT.

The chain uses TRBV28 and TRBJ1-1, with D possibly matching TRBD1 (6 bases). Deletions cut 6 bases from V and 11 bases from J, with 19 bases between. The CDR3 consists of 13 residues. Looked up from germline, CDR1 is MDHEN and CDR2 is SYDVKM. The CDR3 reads CASRTGSAWEAFF. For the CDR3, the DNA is TGTGCCAGCAGAACAGGGTCGGCTTGGGAGGCTTTCTTT.

For the CDR3, the DNA is TGTGCCACCAGCAGGGGGGCAAAAGAGACCCAGTACTTC. Protein product: CATSRGAKETQYF. This sequence joins TRBV15 and TRBJ2-5; the D gene is possibly TRBD1 (6 bases). CDR3 size: 13 residues. The V and J ends lost 3 bases and 3 bases respectively, with 8 bases between them. Germline V gene lookup returns CDR1 LNHNV and CDR2 YYDKDF (reference sequence).

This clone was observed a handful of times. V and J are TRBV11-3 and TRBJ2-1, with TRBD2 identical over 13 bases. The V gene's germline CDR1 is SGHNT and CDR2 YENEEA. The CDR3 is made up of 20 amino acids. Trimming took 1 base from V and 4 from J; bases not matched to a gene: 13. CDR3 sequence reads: CASSLVGTSGVGGQYNEQFF. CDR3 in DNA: TGTGCCAGCAGCTTAGTTGGGACTAGCGGGGTCGGGGGACAATACAATGAGCAGTTCTTC.

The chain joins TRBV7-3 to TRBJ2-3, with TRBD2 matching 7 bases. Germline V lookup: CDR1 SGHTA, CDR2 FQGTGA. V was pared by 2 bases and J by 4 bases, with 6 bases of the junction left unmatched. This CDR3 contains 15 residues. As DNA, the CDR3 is TGTGCCAGCAGCTTATCTTCGGGAGGCGCAGATACGCAGTATTTT. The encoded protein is CASSLSSGGADTQYF.

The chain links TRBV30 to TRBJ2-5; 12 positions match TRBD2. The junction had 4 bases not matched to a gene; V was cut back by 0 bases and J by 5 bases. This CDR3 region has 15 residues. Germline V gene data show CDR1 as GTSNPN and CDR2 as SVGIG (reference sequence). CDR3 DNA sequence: TGTGCCTGGAGTGTTACTAGCGGGGGGCGGGAGACCCAGTACTTC. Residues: CAWSVTSGGRETQYF.

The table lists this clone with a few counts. CDR3 DNA sequence: TGTGCCAGCAGCTTAGGGACAGGGCCGGGATACGAGCAGTACTTC. Translation: CASSLGTGPGYEQYF. V gene TRBV7-2 combines with J gene TRBJ2-7, with TRBD1 matching 8 bases. CDR3 length equals 15 residues. Germline trimming cut 1 base from V and 4 bases from J; bases unmatched to any gene: 6. Germline V CDR1 and CDR2: SGHTA, FQGNSA. Full variable domain (outside the CDR3, taken from reference TRBV7-2 and TRBJ2-7): GAGVSQSPSNKVTEKGKDVELRCDPISGHTALYWYRQSLGQGLEFLIYFQGNSAPDKSGLPSDRFSAERTGGSVSTLTIQRTQQEDSAVYLCASSLGTGPGYEQYFGPGTRLTVT.

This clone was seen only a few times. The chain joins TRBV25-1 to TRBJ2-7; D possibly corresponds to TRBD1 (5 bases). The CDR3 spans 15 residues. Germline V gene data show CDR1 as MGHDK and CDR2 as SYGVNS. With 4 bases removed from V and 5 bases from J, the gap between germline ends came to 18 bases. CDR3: CASSGFGQARDEQYF. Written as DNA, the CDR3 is TGTGCCAGCAGTGGATTCGGACAAGCCAGGGACGAGCAGTACTTC.

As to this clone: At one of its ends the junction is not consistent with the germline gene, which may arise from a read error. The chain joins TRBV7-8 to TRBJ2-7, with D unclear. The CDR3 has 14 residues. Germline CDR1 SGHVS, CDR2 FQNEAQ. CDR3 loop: CAGSFAQVSYEQYF. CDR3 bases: TGTGCCGGCAGCTTTGCTCAGGTATCCTACGAGCAGTACTTC.

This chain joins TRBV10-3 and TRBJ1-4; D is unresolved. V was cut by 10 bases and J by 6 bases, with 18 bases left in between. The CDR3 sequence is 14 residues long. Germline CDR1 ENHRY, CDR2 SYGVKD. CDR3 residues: CATRAALRDEKLFF. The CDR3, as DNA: TGTGCCACCCGTGCGGCCCTTCGGGATGAAAAACTGTTTTTT.

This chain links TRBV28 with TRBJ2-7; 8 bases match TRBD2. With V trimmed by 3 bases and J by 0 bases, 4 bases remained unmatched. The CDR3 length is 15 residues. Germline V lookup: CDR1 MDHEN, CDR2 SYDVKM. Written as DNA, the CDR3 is TGTGCCAGCAGTTTTCCGGCGGGAGGCTCCTACGAGCAGTACTTC. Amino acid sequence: CASSFPAGGSYEQYF.

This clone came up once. This CDR3 is CASERPGAAGNEQFF. The CDR3 nucleotides read TGTGCCAGCGAACGCCCAGGGGCCGCGGGCAATGAGCAGTTCTTC. This chain connects TRBV2 to TRBJ2-1; tentative D call: TRBD1 (6 bases). Germline V CDR1 and CDR2: SNHLY, FYNNEI. V was trimmed by 8 bases and J by 6 bases, leaving 20 bases between them. This CDR3 region has 15 residues.